This T cell receptor beta chain was found in a study of T-cell reconstitution after alpha-beta-depleted transplantation in children. The CDR3 length is 13 residues. The germline V and J ends were trimmed by 0 bases and 5 bases, with 6 bases remaining between them. CDR1 is SGHRS, CDR2 YFSETQ, per germline. Library preparation (for TCRbeta) was performed with unique molecular identifiers. Each CDR3 protein is one row after TCRdb ran MiXCR on the PCR reads. The sample holds about 500,000 distinct CDR3 sequences; approximately 32% are singletons and the top ten take 2% to 2.5%. The sequenced sample was PBMCs from the stem cell graft donor, obtained from the stem cell graft. This clonotype was obtained from a human donor who donated a stem cell graft to a child with aplastic anemia. V gene TRBV5-1 combines with J gene TRBJ2-1, with D unclear. The CDR3 bases are TGCGCCAGCAGCTTGGTATATGACAATGAGCAGTTCTTC. Translated: CASSLVYDNEQFF. The complete variable domain, with remaining parts taken from reference TRBV5-1 and TRBJ2-1, reads KAGVTQTPRYLIKTRGQQVTLSCSPISGHRSVSWYQQTPGQGLQFLFEYFSETQRNKGNFPGRFSGRQFSNSRSEMNVSTLELGDSALYLCASSLVYDNEQFFGPGTRLTVL.